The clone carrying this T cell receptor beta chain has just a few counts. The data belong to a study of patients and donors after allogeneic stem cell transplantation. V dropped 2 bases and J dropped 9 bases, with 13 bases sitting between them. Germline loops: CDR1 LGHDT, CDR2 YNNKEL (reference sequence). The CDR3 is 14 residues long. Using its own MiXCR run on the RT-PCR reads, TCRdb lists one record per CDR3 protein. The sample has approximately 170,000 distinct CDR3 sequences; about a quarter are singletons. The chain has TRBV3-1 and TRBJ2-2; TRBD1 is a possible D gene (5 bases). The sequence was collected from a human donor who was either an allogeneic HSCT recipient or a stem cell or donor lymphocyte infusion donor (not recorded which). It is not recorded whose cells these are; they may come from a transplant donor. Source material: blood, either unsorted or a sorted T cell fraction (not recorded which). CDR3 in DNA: TGTGCCAGCAGCCAAAGTGGGGCCCTCTGGGAGCTGTTTTTT. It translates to CASSQSGALWELFF.